This entry lists 27 T cell receptor beta chains sequenced from one sample in a study of cytomegalovirus exposure and HLA in healthy donors (dated by TCRdb to 2016 to 2017). Library construction relied on the immunoSEQ multiplex PCR assay. A mixture of 60 forward primers for TCR Vbeta segments and 13 reverse primers for TCR Jbeta segments was used in the multiplex PCR. TCRdb stores this immuneACCESS table with in-frame sequences only. Part of the clones is absent; in the studies checked, under half of the shortfall reflects unresolved V genes, and no reason is known for the rest. This sample holds 150,000 to 200,000 clones; roughly three quarters were observed only once. Clones ranked in the top ten supply roughly an eighth of the sample. Sequencing was carried out using PBMCs. These receptors came from a woman between 45 and 65 years old in good health and CMV-seropositive.

This clone was observed a handful of times. This chain links TRBV14 with TRBJ2-5; 8 bases are shared with TRBD1. The V segment lost 3 bases and the J segment 2 bases; nucleotides outside the gene matches: 11. The CDR3 covers 17 residues. The germline V gene encodes CDR1 SGHDN and CDR2 FVKESK. The CDR3 nucleotides are TGTGCCAGCAGCCATCACAGGGGGTCGGGGTTACAAGAGACCCAGTACTTC. Protein: CASSHHRGSGLQETQYF.

This chain joins TRBV30 and TRBJ2-7; 8 nucleotides align to TRBD2. Trimming took 3 bases from V and 6 from J; bases not matched to a gene: 4. Germline CDR1 is GTSNPN and CDR2 is SVGIG (reference sequence). The CDR3 loop spans 12 amino acids. The DNA of the CDR3 is TGTGCCTGGAGCAAGGCGGGAGGCGAGCAGTACTTC. Translating gives CAWSKAGGEQYF. Supplemented by reference TRBV30 and TRBJ2-7, the full variable domain reads SQTIHQWPATLVQPVGSPLSLECTVEGTSNPNLYWYRQAAGRGLQLLFYSVGIGQISSEVPQNLSASRPQDRQFILSSKKLLLSDSGFYLCAWSKAGGEQYFGPGTRLTVT.

This clone was seen only a few times. The rearrangement uses TRBV19 and TRBJ2-3; weak D call: TRBD2 (6 bases). Trimming cost V 8 bases and J 3 bases, with 15 bases left between them. Germline values: CDR1 LNHDA, CDR2 SQIVND (reference sequence). This CDR3 contains 14 residues. The CDR3, as DNA: TGTGCCAGTCGTGGGACGGGACTGACAGATACGCAGTATTTT. This translates into CASRGTGLTDTQYF.

The chain carries TRBV30 and TRBJ1-2; D gene unclear. Germline loops: CDR1 GTSNPN, CDR2 SVGIG (reference sequence). This CDR3 is built from 12 residues. V was clipped by 0 bases and J by 5 bases, with 7 bases between them. CDR3 sequence reads: CAWSVTPYGYTF. The CDR3 nucleotides read TGTGCCTGGAGTGTAACTCCATATGGCTACACCTTC. Together with reference TRBV30 and TRBJ1-2, the CDR3 gives the full variable domain: SQTIHQWPATLVQPVGSPLSLECTVEGTSNPNLYWYRQAAGRGLQLLFYSVGIGQISSEVPQNLSASRPQDRQFILSSKKLLLSDSGFYLCAWSVTPYGYTFGSGTRLTVV.

The chain links TRBV30 to TRBJ2-5; D is unresolved. The V gene's germline CDR1 is GTSNPN and CDR2 SVGIG (reference sequence). V lost 1 base and J 5 bases, leaving 8 bases between the germline ends. This CDR3 has 12 residues. The CDR3 region has the DNA TGTGCCTGGAGTGGCTTCTATGAGACCCAGTACTTC. Its protein product is CAWSGFYETQYF.

This chain joins TRBV6-5 and TRBJ2-2; 8 bases are a match to TRBD1. Trimming at V came to 6 bases and at J to 4 bases, leaving 4 bases not matched to a gene. The CDR3 has 14 residues. The V gene's germline CDR1 is MNHEY and CDR2 SVGAGI. The CDR3 coding sequence is TGTGCCAGCAGCGACAGGGGTAGCACCGGGGAGCTGTTTTTT. This sequence encodes CASSDRGSTGELFF.

This clone turned up a few times. V usage is TRBV11-2 and J usage is TRBJ2-1; 9 nucleotides align to TRBD2. Unmatched junction bases numbered 4, after V lost 4 bases and J lost 0 bases. Germline V gene data show CDR1 as SGHAT and CDR2 as FQNNGV. The length of the CDR3 is 16 residues. This CDR3 is CASSSAGGSSYNEQFF. The CDR3 DNA reads as TGTGCCAGCAGCTCTGCGGGGGGGAGCTCCTACAATGAGCAGTTCTTC.

The V call is TRBV7-2, the J call TRBJ2-7; D gene ambiguous. Trimming cost V 5 bases and J 3 bases, with 5 bases left between them. The CDR3 length is 11 residues. Germline V gives CDR1 SGHTA, CDR2 FQGNSA. CDR3 region: CASSQFYEQYF. The CDR3 coding sequence is TGTGCCAGCAGCCAATTCTACGAGCAGTACTTC.

This chain joins TRBV4-1 and TRBJ1-5, with no clear D. V lost 0 bases and J 5 bases, leaving 8 bases between the germline ends. CDR1 is MGHRA and CDR2 is YSYEKL in the germline V gene. CDR3 length equals 14 residues. CDR3 coding DNA: TGCGCCAGCAGCCAAGAATACATCGATCAGCCCCAGCATTTT. Protein product: CASSQEYIDQPQHF.

In DNA, the CDR3 is TGCGCCAGCAGCTCCGGCGGGGGCACTGAAGCTTTCTTT. As protein: CASSSGGGTEAFF. V and J are TRBV5-1 and TRBJ1-1, with a weak D call TRBD1 (5 bases). The CDR3 extends over 13 amino acids. Trimming pared 3 bases from V and 4 bases from J, leaving 10 bases between. Germline V gives CDR1 SGHRS, CDR2 YFSETQ.

The chain couples TRBV10-2 to TRBJ1-1; D is unclear. Germline V gives CDR1 WSHSY, CDR2 SAAADI. This CDR3 contains 13 residues. Trimming removed 4 bases from V and 1 base from J, with 7 bases in between. CDR3 residues: CASSARRNTEAFF. In DNA, the CDR3 is TGCGCCAGCAGTGCACGCAGGAACACTGAAGCTTTCTTT.

V gene TRBV21-1 combines with J gene TRBJ1-2. TRBV21-1 is a pseudogene. The CDR3 loop spans 15 amino acids. For the CDR3, the DNA is TGTGCCAGCAGCAACCCCCGAGGGCCCAACTATGGCTACACCTTC. Translating it yields CASSNPRGPNYGYTF.

This chain uses TRBV10-3 with TRBJ2-3; weak D call: TRBD2 (5 bases). CDR1 and CDR2 from the germline V gene are ENHRY and SYGVKD. There are 14 residues in the CDR3. Trimming removed 8 bases from V and 0 bases from J, with 12 bases in between. CDR3 DNA sequence: TGTGCCATCTCACTAGTGGACAGCACAGATACGCAGTATTTT. Protein product: CAISLVDSTDTQYF.

The chain carries TRBV6-5 and TRBJ1-5; D is unresolved. CDR1 is MNHEY and CDR2 is SVGAGI in the germline V gene. This CDR3 has 15 residues. Trimming shortened V by 6 bases and J by 1 base, and 13 bases separated the two germline ends. The CDR3 is CASRPGRGSNQPQHF. The CDR3 DNA reads TGTGCCAGCAGGCCGGGGAGAGGGAGCAATCAGCCCCAGCATTTT.

A few counts support this clone. The chain employs TRBV20-1 and TRBJ1-4; D unclear. This CDR3 has 11 residues. CDR1 is DFQATT and CDR2 is SNEGSKA in the germline V gene (reference sequence). Trimming shortened V by 3 bases and J by 5 bases, and 4 bases separated the two germline ends. CDR3 region: CSASINEKLFF. The CDR3 nucleotides read TGCAGTGCTAGTATAAATGAAAAACTGTTTTTT.

V and J are TRBV5-5 and TRBJ2-1, with a possible D match to TRBD1 (8 bases). V was cut by 2 bases and J by 8 bases, with 26 bases left in between. In germline, CDR1 is SGHKS, CDR2 YYEKEE (reference sequence). This CDR3 has 18 residues. CDR3 nucleotides: TGTGCCAGCAGCTTCCCGACGGGAGGACAGGGACCTTTGGATGAGCAGTTCTTC. It encodes CASSFPTGGQGPLDEQFF.

This chain uses TRBV13 with TRBJ1-2; no firm D call. V was clipped by 0 bases and J by 7 bases, with 6 bases between them. CDR1 and CDR2 (germline): PRHDT, FYEKMQ (reference sequence). The length of the CDR3 is 12 residues. CDR3 DNA sequence: TGTGCCAGCAGCTTAGGGACGGGTGGCTACACCTTC. Its translation is CASSLGTGGYTF.

This chain connects TRBV9 to TRBJ1-1; D is perhaps TRBD1 (5 bases). The CDR3 consists of 13 residues. V shed 3 bases and J shed 5 bases, with 11 bases lying between them. Germline CDR1 and CDR2: SGDLS and YYNGEE. CDR3 sequence (DNA): TGTGCCAGCAGCGCGGGGGGGAAGACTGAAGCTTTCTTT. Its protein is CASSAGGKTEAFF.

The chain joins TRBV5-4 to TRBJ2-3, with D perhaps TRBD1 (6 bases). The CDR3 totals 15 residues. Trimming pared 3 bases from V and 5 bases from J, leaving 16 bases between. Germline V gene lookup returns CDR1 SGHNT and CDR2 YYREEE (reference sequence). The CDR3 DNA sequence: TGTGCCAGCAGCTCGTACGCAGGGGTTGTAGATACGCAGTATTTT. Its translation: CASSSYAGVVDTQYF.

The rearrangement links TRBV27 to TRBJ2-3; D ambiguous. Germline values: CDR1 MNHEY, CDR2 SMNVEV (reference sequence). This CDR3 contains 16 residues. V shed 1 base and J shed 0 bases, with 11 bases lying between them. The CDR3 DNA sequence: TGTGCCAGCAGTTTATTTTCCATGACTAGCACAGATACGCAGTATTTT. Translating it yields CASSLFSMTSTDTQYF.

The chain is built from TRBV19 and TRBJ2-1; 11 nucleotides agree with TRBD2. CDR1 and CDR2 (germline): LNHDA, SQIVND (reference sequence). The CDR3 is 15 residues long. V was clipped by 0 bases and J by 7 bases; unmatched bases: 2. The CDR3 DNA reads as TGTGCCAGTAGTATAGACACTAGCGGGGGAAATGAGCAGTTCTTC. It yields the protein CASSIDTSGGNEQFF.

The chain uses TRBV25-1 and TRBJ1-2; D is unclear. Germline values: CDR1 MGHDK, CDR2 SYGVNS. With 3 bases removed from V and 3 bases from J, the gap between germline ends came to 5 bases. This CDR3 region has 12 residues. CDR3 region: CASSDEYYGYTF. CDR3 coding DNA: TGTGCCAGCAGTGATGAGTACTATGGCTACACCTTC.

The count of this clone is one. The chain uses TRBV4-2 and TRBJ1-2; 9 nucleotides agree with TRBD1. The CDR3 is made up of 15 amino acids. The junction had 9 bases not matched to a gene; V was cut back by 2 bases and J by 8 bases. Germline CDR1 reads LGHNA; CDR2 reads YNFKEQ. CDR3 sequence: CASSQPTGGSGGYTF. The CDR3 bases are TGTGCCAGCAGCCAACCGACAGGGGGATCGGGCGGCTACACCTTC.

The CDR3 DNA reads TGTGCCAGCAAAGCTAGCGGGGGTAATGAGCAGTTCTTC. Translation: CASKASGGNEQFF. The gene calls are TRBV6-5 and TRBJ2-1; TRBD2 aligns across 10 bases. Germline trimming cut 7 bases from V and 7 bases from J; bases unmatched to any gene: 4. CDR1 and CDR2 (germline): MNHEY, SVGAGI. The CDR3 has 13 residues.

The DNA of the CDR3 is TGTGCCAGCAGCTCGGGACTAGCGCTCGGAGAGCTGTTTTTT. Protein product: CASSSGLALGELFF. The chain recombines TRBV7-6 with TRBJ2-2, with 10 bases aligning to TRBD2. Germline CDR1 and CDR2: SGHVS and FNYEAQ. The CDR3 covers 14 residues. The J segment lost 11 bases and the V segment lost 4 bases, leaving 7 bases of the junction unmatched.

Only one count was recorded for this clone. J is TRBJ1-1 and V is TRBV6-6, with TRBD1 matching 7 bases. Germline values: CDR1 MNHNY, CDR2 SVGAGI (reference sequence). This CDR3 contains 16 residues. The V and J ends lost 6 bases and 0 bases, in that order; junction bases with no gene match: 10. For the CDR3, the DNA is TGTGCCAGCAGCTACCCCGGGACAGATCTGAACACTGAAGCTTTCTTT. Protein sequence: CASSYPGTDLNTEAFF.

In DNA form, the CDR3 reads TGCGCCAGCAGCCAACCGGGACAGGGCTTGGGCTACACCTTC. Amino acids: CASSQPGQGLGYTF. The V gene is TRBV4-1, the J gene TRBJ1-2; 9 nucleotides line up with TRBD1. The CDR3 is 14 amino acids. V was clipped by 2 bases and J by 8 bases; unmatched bases: 6. Germline V gene sequence: CDR1 MGHRA, CDR2 YSYEKL.